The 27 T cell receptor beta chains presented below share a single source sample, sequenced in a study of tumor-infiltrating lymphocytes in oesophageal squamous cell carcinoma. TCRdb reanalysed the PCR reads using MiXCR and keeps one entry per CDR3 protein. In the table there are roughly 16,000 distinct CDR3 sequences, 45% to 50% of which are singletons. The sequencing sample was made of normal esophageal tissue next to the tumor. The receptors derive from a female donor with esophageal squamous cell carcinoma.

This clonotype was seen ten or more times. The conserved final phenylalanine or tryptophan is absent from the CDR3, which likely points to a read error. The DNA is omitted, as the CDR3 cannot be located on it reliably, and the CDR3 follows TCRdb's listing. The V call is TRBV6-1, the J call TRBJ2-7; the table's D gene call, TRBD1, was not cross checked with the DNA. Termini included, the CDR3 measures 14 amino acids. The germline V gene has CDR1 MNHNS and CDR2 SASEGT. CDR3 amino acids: CASEGGLGGYTFGS.

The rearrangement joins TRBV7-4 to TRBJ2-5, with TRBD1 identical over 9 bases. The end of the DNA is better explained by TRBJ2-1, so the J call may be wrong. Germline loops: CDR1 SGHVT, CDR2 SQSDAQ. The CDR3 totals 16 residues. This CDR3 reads CASSLAVGTGLNEQFF. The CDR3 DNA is TGTGCCAGCAGCTTAGCGGTCGGGACAGGGCTAAATGAGCAGTTCTTC.

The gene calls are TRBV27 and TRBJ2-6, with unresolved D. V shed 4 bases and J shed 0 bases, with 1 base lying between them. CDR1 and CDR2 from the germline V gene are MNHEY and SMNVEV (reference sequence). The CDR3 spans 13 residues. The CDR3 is CASSYSGANVLTF. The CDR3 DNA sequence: TGTGCCAGCAGTTACTCTGGGGCCAACGTCCTGACTTTC.

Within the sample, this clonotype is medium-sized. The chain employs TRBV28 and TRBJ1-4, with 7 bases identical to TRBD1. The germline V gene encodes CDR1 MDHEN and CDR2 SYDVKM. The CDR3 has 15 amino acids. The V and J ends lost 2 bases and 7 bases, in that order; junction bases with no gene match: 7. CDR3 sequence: CASSLVDRVGEKLFF. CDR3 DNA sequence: TGTGCCAGCAGTTTAGTAGACAGGGTCGGTGAAAAACTGTTTTTT.

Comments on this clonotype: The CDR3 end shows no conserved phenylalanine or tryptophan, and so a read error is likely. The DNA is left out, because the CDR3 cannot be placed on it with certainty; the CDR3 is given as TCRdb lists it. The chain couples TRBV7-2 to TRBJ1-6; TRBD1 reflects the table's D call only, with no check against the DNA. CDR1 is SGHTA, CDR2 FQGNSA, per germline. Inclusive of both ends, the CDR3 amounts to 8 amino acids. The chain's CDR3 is CASSARQG.

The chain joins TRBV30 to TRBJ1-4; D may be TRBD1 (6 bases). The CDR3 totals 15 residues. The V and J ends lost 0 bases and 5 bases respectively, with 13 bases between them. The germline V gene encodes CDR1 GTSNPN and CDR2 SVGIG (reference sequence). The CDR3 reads CAWSVRNRANEKLFF. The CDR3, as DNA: TGTGCCTGGAGTGTACGGAACAGGGCAAATGAAAAACTGTTTTTT.

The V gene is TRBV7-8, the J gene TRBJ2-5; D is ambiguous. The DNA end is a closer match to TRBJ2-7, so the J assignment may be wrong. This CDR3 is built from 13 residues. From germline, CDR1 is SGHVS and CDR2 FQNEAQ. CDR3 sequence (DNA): TGTGCCAGCAGCCCTGAGACCACCTACGAGCAGTACTTC. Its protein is CASSPETTYEQYF.

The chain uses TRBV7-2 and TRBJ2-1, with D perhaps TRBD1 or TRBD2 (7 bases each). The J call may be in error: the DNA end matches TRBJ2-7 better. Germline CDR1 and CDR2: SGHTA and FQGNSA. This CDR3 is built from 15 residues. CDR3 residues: CASSLVSRGGHEQYF. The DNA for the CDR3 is TGTGCCAGCAGCTTAGTCTCCAGGGGGGGACACGAGCAGTACTTC.

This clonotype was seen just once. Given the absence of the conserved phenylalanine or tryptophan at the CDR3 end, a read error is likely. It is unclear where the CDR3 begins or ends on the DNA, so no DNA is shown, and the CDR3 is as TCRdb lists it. CDR3 loop: CAISGTGGNYGYTFGS. The J gene is TRBJ2-7, the V gene TRBV10-3; the table's D call, TRBD1, has no DNA check behind it. Germline V lookup: CDR1 ENHRY, CDR2 SYGVKD. The CDR3 comprises 16 residues, both ends counted.

CDR3 nucleotide sequence: TGTGCCAGCAGCCACCGGATTGCCAGCAACACTGAAGCTTTCTTT. Translated: CASSHRIASNTEAFF. This chain uses TRBV7-8 with TRBJ1-1; D gene unclear. The CDR3 sequence is 15 residues long. The V gene's germline CDR1 is SGHVS and CDR2 FQNEAQ. The V end was cut by 5 bases, the J end by 2 bases, with 15 bases between. Full variable domain (outside the CDR3, taken from reference TRBV7-8 and TRBJ1-1): GAGVSQSPRYKVAKRGQDVALRCDPISGHVSLFWYQQALGQGPEFLTYFQNEAQLDKSGLPSDRFFAERPEGSVSTLKIQRTQQEDSAVYLCASSHRIASNTEAFFGQGTRLTVV.

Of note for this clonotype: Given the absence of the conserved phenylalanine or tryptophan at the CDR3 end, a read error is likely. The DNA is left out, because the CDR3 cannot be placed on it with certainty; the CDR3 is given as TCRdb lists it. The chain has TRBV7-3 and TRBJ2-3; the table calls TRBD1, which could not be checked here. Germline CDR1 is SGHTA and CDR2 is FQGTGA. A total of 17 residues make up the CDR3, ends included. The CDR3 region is CASSLNWGQGNEQYFGP.

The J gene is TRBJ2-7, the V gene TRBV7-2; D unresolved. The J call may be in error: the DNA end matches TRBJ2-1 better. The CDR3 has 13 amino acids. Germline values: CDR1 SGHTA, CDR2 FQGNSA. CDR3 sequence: CASSYTRAYEQFF. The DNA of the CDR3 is TGTGCCAGCAGCTATACACGGGCCTACGAGCAGTTCTTC.

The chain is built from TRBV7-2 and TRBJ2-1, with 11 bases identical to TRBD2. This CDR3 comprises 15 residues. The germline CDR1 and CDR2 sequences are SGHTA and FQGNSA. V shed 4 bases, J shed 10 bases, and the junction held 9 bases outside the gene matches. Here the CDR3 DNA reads TGTGCCAGCAGCTCTACTAGCGGGAGTCCCTACGAGCAGTTCTTC. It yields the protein CASSSTSGSPYEQFF.

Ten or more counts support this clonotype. The CDR3: CASSFRWGRGGGQTDTQYF. The CDR3 coding sequence is TGTGCCAGCAGTTTTAGGTGGGGCCGCGGGGGAGGGCAGACAGATACGCAGTATTTT. The chain joins TRBV28 to TRBJ2-3; 7 bases are a match to TRBD2. The trim removed 3 bases at V and 3 bases at J, leaving 18 bases unmatched. CDR3 length: 19 residues. Per the germline V gene, CDR1 is MDHEN and CDR2 is SYDVKM.

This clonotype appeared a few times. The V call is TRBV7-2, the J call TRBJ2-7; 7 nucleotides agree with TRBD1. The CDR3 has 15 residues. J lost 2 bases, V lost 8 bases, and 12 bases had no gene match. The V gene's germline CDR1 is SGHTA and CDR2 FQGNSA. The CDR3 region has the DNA TGTGCCAGCGCCCAACAGGGGCCCCTAACCTACGAGCAGTACTTC. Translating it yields CASAQQGPLTYEQYF. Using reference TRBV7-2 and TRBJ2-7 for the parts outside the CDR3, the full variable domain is GAGVSQSPSNKVTEKGKDVELRCDPISGHTALYWYRQSLGQGLEFLIYFQGNSAPDKSGLPSDRFSAERTGGSVSTLTIQRTQQEDSAVYLCASAQQGPLTYEQYFGPGTRLTVT.

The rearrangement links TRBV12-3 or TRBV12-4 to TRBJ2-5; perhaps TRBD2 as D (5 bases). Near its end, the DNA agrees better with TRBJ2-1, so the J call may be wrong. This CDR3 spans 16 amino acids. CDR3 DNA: TGTGCCAGCAGCCCCCGCGGACTGGGGACCTACAATGAGCAGTTCTTC. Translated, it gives CASSPRGLGTYNEQFF.

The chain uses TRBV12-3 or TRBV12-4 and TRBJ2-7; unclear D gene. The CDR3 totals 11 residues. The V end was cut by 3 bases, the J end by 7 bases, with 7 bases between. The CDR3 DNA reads TGTGCCAGCAGTTTGAAAAGTGAGCAGTACTTC. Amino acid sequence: CASSLKSEQYF.

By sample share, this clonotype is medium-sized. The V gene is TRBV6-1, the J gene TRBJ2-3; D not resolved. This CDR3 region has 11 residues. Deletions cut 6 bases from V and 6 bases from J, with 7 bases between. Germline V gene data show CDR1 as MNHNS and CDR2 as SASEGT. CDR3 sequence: CASSPRDTQYF. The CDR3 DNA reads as TGTGCCAGCAGCCCGAGGGATACGCAGTATTTT.

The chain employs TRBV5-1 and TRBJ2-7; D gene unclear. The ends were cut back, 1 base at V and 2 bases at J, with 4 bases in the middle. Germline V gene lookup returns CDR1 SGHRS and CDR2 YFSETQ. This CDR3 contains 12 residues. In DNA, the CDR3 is TGCGCCAGCAGCTTGCCCACCTACGAGCAGTACTTC. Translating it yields CASSLPTYEQYF.

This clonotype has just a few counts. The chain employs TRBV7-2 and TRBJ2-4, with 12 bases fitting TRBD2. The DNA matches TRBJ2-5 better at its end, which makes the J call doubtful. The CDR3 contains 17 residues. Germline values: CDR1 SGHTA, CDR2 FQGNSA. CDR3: CASSLVSSGRAWETQYF. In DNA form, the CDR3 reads TGTGCCAGCAGCTTAGTTTCTAGCGGGAGGGCCTGGGAGACCCAGTACTTC.

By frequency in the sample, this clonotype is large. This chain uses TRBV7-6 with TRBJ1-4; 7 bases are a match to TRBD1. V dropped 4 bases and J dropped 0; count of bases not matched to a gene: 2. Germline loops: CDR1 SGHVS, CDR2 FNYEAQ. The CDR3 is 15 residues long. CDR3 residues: CASSSGTATNEKLFF. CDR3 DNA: TGTGCCAGCAGCTCCGGGACAGCAACTAATGAAAAACTGTTTTTT.

The CDR3 reads CSARGAAGFGDTQYF. CDR3 DNA: TGCAGTGCTAGGGGAGCGGCGGGCTTTGGAGATACGCAGTATTTT. The rearrangement links TRBV20-1 to TRBJ2-3, with a tentative D call TRBD2 (5 bases). CDR1 is DFQATT and CDR2 is SNEGSKA in the germline V gene (reference sequence). The CDR3 length is 15 residues. With 3 bases removed from V and 5 bases from J, the gap between germline ends came to 18 bases.

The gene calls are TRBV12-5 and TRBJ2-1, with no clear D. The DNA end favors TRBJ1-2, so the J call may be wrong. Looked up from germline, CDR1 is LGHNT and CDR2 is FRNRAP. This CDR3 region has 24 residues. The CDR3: CASGLVLLPDYFVPAAAKDYGYTF. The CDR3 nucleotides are TGTGCTAGTGGTTTGGTATTGCTTCCGGACTACTTTGTGCCCGCCGCGGCCAAGGACTATGGCTACACCTTC.

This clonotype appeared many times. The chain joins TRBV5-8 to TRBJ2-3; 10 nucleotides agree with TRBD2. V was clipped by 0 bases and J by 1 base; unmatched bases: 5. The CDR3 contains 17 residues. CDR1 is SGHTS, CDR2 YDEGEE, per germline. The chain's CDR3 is CASSLALGTSGTDTQYF. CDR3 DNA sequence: TGTGCCAGCAGCTTGGCTCTAGGGACTAGCGGCACAGATACGCAGTATTTT.

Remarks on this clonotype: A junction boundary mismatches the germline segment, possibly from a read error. This chain's CDR3 is CASSFSPGQETQYF. The CDR3 nucleotides read TGTGCTAGCAGCTTTTCGCCCGGGCAAGAGACCCAGTACTTC. V and J are TRBV7-9 and TRBJ2-7; D remains ambiguous. The end of the DNA aligns better with TRBJ2-5, so the J call may be wrong. The germline gives CDR1 SEHNR, CDR2 FQNEAQ (reference sequence). The CDR3 consists of 14 residues.

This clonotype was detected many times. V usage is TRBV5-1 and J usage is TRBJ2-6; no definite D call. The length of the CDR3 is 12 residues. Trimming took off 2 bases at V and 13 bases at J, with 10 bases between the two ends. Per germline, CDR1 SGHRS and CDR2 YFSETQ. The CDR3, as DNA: TGCGCCAGCAGCTTAAGCCAGGAGGTCCTGACTTTC. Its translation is CASSLSQEVLTF.

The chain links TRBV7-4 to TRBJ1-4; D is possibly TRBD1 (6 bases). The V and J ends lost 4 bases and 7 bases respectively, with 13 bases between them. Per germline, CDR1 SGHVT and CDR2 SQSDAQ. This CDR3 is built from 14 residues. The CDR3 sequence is CASSYRDLAEKLFF. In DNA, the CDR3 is TGTGCCAGCAGCTACAGGGATCTTGCTGAAAAACTGTTTTTT. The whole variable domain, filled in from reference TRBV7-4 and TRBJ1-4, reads GAGVSQSPRYKVAKRGRDVALRCDSISGHVTLYWYRQTLGQGSEVLTYSQSDAQRDKSGRPSGRFSAERPERSVSTLKIQRTEQGDSAVYLCASSYRDLAEKLFFGSGTQLSVL.